The next 18 T cell receptor beta chains were all read from a single sample in a study of OX40 agonist ivuxolimab in advanced cancers. Produced via immunoSEQ multiplex PCR; TCRdb's table is partial and in-frame only. The data show tens of thousands of clones, around 91% seen once. Material: CD4+ or CD8+ T cells sorted from blood, obtained in a trial of the OX40 agonist ivuxolimab. The receptors derive from an adult with an advanced solid tumor such as melanoma, head and neck, liver or kidney cancer.

The genes are TRBV29-1 and TRBJ2-5; D call uncertain. The CDR3 sequence is 14 residues long. Germline V lookup: CDR1 SQVTM, CDR2 ANQGSEA. V lost 0 bases and J lost 4, with 12 bases in between. The CDR3 DNA follows: TGCAGCGTTGAAGATCTGGGTTCCAGAGAGACCCAGTACTTC. This encodes CSVEDLGSRETQYF.

This sequence joins TRBV5-4 and TRBJ2-1, with TRBD2 identical over 13 bases. The CDR3 is 16 residues long. The ends lost 4 bases at V and 9 bases at J; junction bases unmatched: 10. CDR1 SGHNT and CDR2 YYREEE come from the germline V gene (reference sequence). The CDR3 protein is CASSPIGLAGEGEQFF. CDR3 DNA: TGTGCCAGCAGCCCTATCGGACTAGCGGGAGAAGGTGAGCAGTTCTTC.

The V and J genes are TRBV6-1 and TRBJ1-6; D ambiguous. The ends were cut back, 3 bases at V and 13 bases at J, with 13 bases in the middle. Germline V gives CDR1 MNHNS, CDR2 SASEGT. This CDR3 has 13 residues. In DNA, the CDR3 is TGTGCCAGCAGTGACTTGAGAGAATGGCCCCTCCACTTT. Protein: CASSDLREWPLHF.

The chain employs TRBV4-1 and TRBJ2-7; perhaps TRBD2 as D (5 bases). The CDR3 has 13 residues. Germline V gene lookup returns CDR1 MGHRA and CDR2 YSYEKL. V was pared by 3 bases and J by 7 bases, with 13 bases between. This CDR3 reads CASSQDLMLEQYF. CDR3 DNA: TGCGCCAGCAGCCAGGACTTGATGCTAGAGCAGTACTTC.

A few counts support this clone. V and J are TRBV30 and TRBJ1-1; weak D call: TRBD1 (5 bases). CDR1 is GTSNPN and CDR2 is SVGIG in the germline V gene (reference sequence). CDR3 length: 14 amino acids. V lost 0 bases and J 1 base, leaving 9 bases between the germline ends. Here the CDR3 DNA reads TGTGCCTGGAGTGTAAAGGGGAGGAACACTGAAGCTTTCTTT. Translating it yields CAWSVKGRNTEAFF.

The J gene is TRBJ1-1, the V gene TRBV2, with D uncertain. Germline V gene sequence: CDR1 SNHLY, CDR2 FYNNEI. The CDR3 runs 13 residues. Trimming pared 0 bases from V and 5 bases from J, leaving 7 bases between. The CDR3 DNA follows: TGTGCCAGCAGTGAAGCGCTCGGGACTGAAGCTTTCTTT. As protein: CASSEALGTEAFF.

The chain uses TRBV4-1 and TRBJ1-2, with 10 positions matching TRBD1. J lost 7 bases, V lost 3 bases, and 5 bases had no gene match. This CDR3 spans 14 amino acids. Germline V lookup: CDR1 MGHRA, CDR2 YSYEKL. The CDR3 spells CASSQPGQGPGYTF. The CDR3 DNA is TGCGCCAGCAGCCAGCCGGGACAGGGGCCTGGCTACACCTTC.

Only one count was recorded for this clone. CDR3 region: CASSLGHSNTEAFF. Written as DNA, the CDR3 is TGTGCCAGCAGCTTAGGACACTCGAACACTGAAGCTTTCTTT. This chain joins TRBV7-3 and TRBJ1-1, with D maybe TRBD1 (5 bases). The CDR3 has 14 residues. The germline gives CDR1 SGHTA, CDR2 FQGTGA. The germline V and J ends were trimmed by 2 bases and 1 base, with 8 bases remaining between them.

This chain joins TRBV7-8 and TRBJ1-4; D call uncertain. Germline CDR1 SGHVS, CDR2 FQNEAQ. V was cut by 2 bases and J by 0 bases, with 4 bases left in between. This CDR3 is built from 14 residues. The CDR3 bases are TGTGCCAGCAGCTTATCACCAACTAATGAAAAACTGTTTTTT. Amino acid sequence: CASSLSPTNEKLFF.

The chain is built from TRBV2 and TRBJ2-7; possibly TRBD2 for D (8 bases). V was shortened by 4 bases and J by 6 bases, with 31 bases between the two germline ends. Germline V gene sequence: CDR1 SNHLY, CDR2 FYNNEI. The CDR3 sequence is 19 residues long. CDR3 loop: CASSVGTARLAGIKSEQYF. CDR3 DNA sequence: TGTGCCAGCAGTGTCGGGACAGCGAGATTAGCGGGAATAAAGTCCGAGCAGTACTTC. Full variable domain (missing parts from reference TRBV2 and TRBJ2-7): EPEVTQTPSHQVTQMGQEVILRCVPISNHLYFYWYRQILGQKVEFLVSFYNNEISEKSEIFDDQFSVERPDGSNFTLKIRSTKLEDSAMYFCASSVGTARLAGIKSEQYFGPGTRLTVT.

This clone showed up just once. The CDR3 region is CASSPLGAPINYNEQFF. CDR3 bases: TGTGCCAGCAGTCCCCTCGGCGCGCCTATAAATTACAATGAGCAGTTCTTC. The chain recombines TRBV27 with TRBJ2-1, with D uncertain. CDR3 length: 17 residues. Germline assignment: CDR1 MNHEY and CDR2 SMNVEV (reference sequence). V was pared by 5 bases and J by 4 bases, with 21 bases between.

The CDR3 nucleotides are TGTGCCAGCACCAGGGGGGGGGCTAGCGGCCAAGAGACCCAGTACTTC. Residues: CASTRGGASGQETQYF. The gene calls are TRBV28 and TRBJ2-5; D may correspond to TRBD1 or TRBD2 (7 bases each). Germline CDR1 reads MDHEN; CDR2 reads SYDVKM. The CDR3 is 16 amino acids. V was shortened by 7 bases and J by 1 base, with 19 bases between the two germline ends.

The J gene is TRBJ1-3, the V gene TRBV7-2; TRBD1 aligns across 10 bases. CDR1 is SGHTA, CDR2 FQGNSA, per germline. The CDR3 covers 17 residues. V lost 5 bases to trimming and J lost 1 base; unmatched junction nucleotides: 8. CDR3 residues: CASSPGQGLVSGNTIYF. CDR3 nucleotides: TGTGCCAGCAGCCCGGGACAGGGGCTAGTATCTGGAAACACCATATATTTT.

The chain combines TRBV7-9 with TRBJ2-1; unclear D gene. Germline values: CDR1 SEHNR, CDR2 FQNEAQ (reference sequence). The CDR3 is 13 amino acids. Trimming took off 2 bases at V and 5 bases at J, with 7 bases between the two ends. CDR3 in amino acids: CASSLNTDNEQFF. CDR3 nucleotide sequence: TGTGCCAGCAGCTTAAATACAGACAATGAGCAGTTCTTC.

This clone turned up a few times. The chain carries TRBV28 and TRBJ2-3, with TRBD1 matching 7 bases. V dropped 5 bases and J dropped 3; count of bases not matched to a gene: 5. The V gene's germline CDR1 is MDHEN and CDR2 SYDVKM. The CDR3 sequence is 14 residues long. The CDR3 here is CASSPGQRTDTQYF. The CDR3, as DNA: TGTGCCAGCAGTCCGGGACAGAGAACAGATACGCAGTATTTT.

The chain couples TRBV10-3 to TRBJ2-2; no clear D. The CDR3 is made up of 15 amino acids. The germline V and J ends were trimmed by 3 bases and 1 base, with 9 bases remaining between them. CDR1 ENHRY and CDR2 SYGVKD come from the germline V gene. The CDR3 DNA reads as TGTGCCATCAGTGATGGCTTACGGAACACCGGGGAGCTGTTTTTT. Translating it yields CAISDGLRNTGELFF.

This clone was seen once. The CDR3 sequence is CASSINPGQGYEQYF. Written as DNA, the CDR3 is TGTGCCAGCAGTATTAATCCGGGACAGGGGTACGAGCAGTACTTC. The V and J genes are TRBV28 and TRBJ2-7; TRBD1 matches 10 bases. The germline V gene has CDR1 MDHEN and CDR2 SYDVKM. Losses at the gene ends were 5 bases for V and 4 bases for J; bases not matched to a gene: 8. The CDR3 is 15 amino acids.

This sequence joins TRBV6-4 and TRBJ2-7, with D possibly being TRBD1 (6 bases). In germline, CDR1 is MRHNA, CDR2 SNTAGT. The CDR3 extends over 17 amino acids. Trimming removed 4 bases from V and 3 bases from J, with 22 bases in between. CDR3 sequence: CASSVPTPGVGVYEQYF. The CDR3 DNA is TGTGCCAGCAGTGTCCCCACACCAGGGGTTGGAGTCTACGAGCAGTACTTC.